The source of this TCR beta chain is a study of blood T cell repertoires in COVID-19. The overall study: Material from acute and convalescent COVID-19 was sourced from the United States, Italy and Spain. PBMCs, B-cell-depleted T cells, or T cells provided the cDNA or gDNA that made up the material.

Study processing details: By means of reference gene primer amplification, nucleated cell counts were estimated. Clones were read by immunoSEQ multiplex PCR, and TCRdb kept only the in-frame ones, dropping some. The V and J calls and clone size come from that table; D and trimming were worked out from the DNA. In the table there are roughly 350,000 clones, about 90% of which are singletons. The sequencing sample was made of peripheral blood. The receptor was isolated from a woman between 45 and 60 years old with COVID-19, enrolled during active disease.

The CDR3 DNA reads as TGTGCCAGCTCACCGGGACTAGCGGGCGAGACCCAGTACTTC. Translated: CASSPGLAGETQYF. The V and J genes are TRBV18 and TRBJ2-5, with TRBD2 identical over 12 bases. The CDR3 has 14 amino acids. Germline CDR1 and CDR2: KGHSH and LQKENI. J lost 5 bases, V lost 3 bases, and 1 base had no gene match.